This T cell receptor beta chain originates from a study of CD8 T cells in Susac syndrome (dated by TCRdb to the late 2010s). For context, the study as a whole: The study used repertoire sequencing to test whether antigen drove CD8+ T cell activation and differentiation in Susac syndrome.

Peripheral blood CD8+ and CD4+ T cells from healthy donors, Susac syndrome patients and multiple sclerosis patients were profiled using high-throughput TCR beta sequencing. The multiple sclerosis controls were treatment-naive patients whose relapsing-remitting disease, either stable or active, fulfilled the revised McDonald criteria. CD8+ TEMRA cells were enriched by FACS, while bulk CD8+ and CD4+ T cells were purified by magnetic negative isolation. Blood was drawn into EDTA tubes, processed within 24 hours, and PBMCs were isolated by density gradient centrifugation. PBMCs intended for TCR sequencing were frozen in liquid nitrogen and were later thawed in a 37 degrees C water bath. Purity of sorted or isolated CD4+, CD8+ and CD8+ TEMRA cells was at least 90%. General conclusions and limits of the study: The TCR sequencing and HLA analysis was acknowledged to have included a relatively small number of individuals.

Details on this clonotype: Its antigen is still unknown. No base qualities exist here, and no much larger clone lies one base off it.

CDR1 is given as GTSNPN and CDR2 as SVGIG, both from the germline V gene (reference sequence). Trimming removed 0 bases from V and 9 bases from J; the gene matches leave 10 bases unexplained. The CDR3 contains 15 residues, cysteine and phenylalanine counted. The kept DNA is CDR3 alone, 45 bases in frame from the first base. RNA was extracted using the RNeasy kit, and roughly 0.5 to 1 microgram was reverse transcribed with random hexamers. TCR beta CDR3 regions were amplified with the immunoSEQ multiplex PCR assay covering 54 Vbeta and 13 Jbeta segments. PCR amplification bias was corrected using a synthetic template baseline for primer optimization and computational correction. Processing in the source paper ran as follows. Only productive sequences were kept, with reads annotated to V, D and J genes according to IMGT and analyzed in immunoSEQ Analyzer. To calculate clonality, Shannon entropy was normalized by log2 of the number of productive unique sequences and then subtracted from one. Public and private clones were assessed among the 100 most prevalent clones of each patient and control. Susac-specific clones were defined as absent from healthy and MS cohorts, some 1,000 published viral clones and other ImmuneACCESS disease sequences. The raw public data were reprocessed by TCRdb itself: fastp quality trimming at Q25, MiXCR clonotype calling, in-frame beta chains only. Every CDR3 protein is listed once, alongside the most common genes and DNA of its rows. The V and J calls shown here were made by TCRdb, not taken from the authors' results. This sample comprises some 110,000 distinct CDR3 sequences, around 92% of them detected only once. Of the sample, 0.085% to 0.095% is held by the ten largest clones.

The source material was CD4+ T cells from PBMCs. This receptor chain uses TRBV30 and TRBJ2-4, and TRBD1 aligns with 8 junction nucleotides. The receptor comes from a human donor with multiple sclerosis. The CDR3: CAWSVRSGGKSIQYF. The nucleotide sequence reads TGTGCCTGGAGTGTACGTTCAGGGGGCAAGAGCATTCAGTACTTC.